The subject of this entry is one T cell receptor (beta chain). The source of the sample is a study of tumor and adjacent non-tumor tissue in lung cancer. Overall study: Some 4.1 million productive TCRbeta reads were obtained per sample on average.

RNA was extracted from bulk tissue without any cell sorting. Trimming pared 6 bases from V and 4 bases from J, leaving 16 bases between. This CDR3 contains 15 residues. The library came from three nested PCR rounds adapted from ARM-PCR protocols. TCRdb recomputed calls from the multiplex PCR reads with MiXCR, one row per CDR3 protein. The table has fewer than 120,000 distinct CDR3 sequences, over 75% seen once. The specimen sequenced was lung tumor tissue. The genes are TRBV12-3 or TRBV12-4 and TRBJ1-3, with D perhaps TRBD1 (5 bases). This sequence originates from a man aged 65 to 79 with non-small cell lung cancer. CDR3 sequence reads: CASSVVRAEGNTIYF. CDR3 sequence (DNA): TGTGCCAGCAGCGTGGTCAGGGCGGAGGGAAACACCATATATTTT.